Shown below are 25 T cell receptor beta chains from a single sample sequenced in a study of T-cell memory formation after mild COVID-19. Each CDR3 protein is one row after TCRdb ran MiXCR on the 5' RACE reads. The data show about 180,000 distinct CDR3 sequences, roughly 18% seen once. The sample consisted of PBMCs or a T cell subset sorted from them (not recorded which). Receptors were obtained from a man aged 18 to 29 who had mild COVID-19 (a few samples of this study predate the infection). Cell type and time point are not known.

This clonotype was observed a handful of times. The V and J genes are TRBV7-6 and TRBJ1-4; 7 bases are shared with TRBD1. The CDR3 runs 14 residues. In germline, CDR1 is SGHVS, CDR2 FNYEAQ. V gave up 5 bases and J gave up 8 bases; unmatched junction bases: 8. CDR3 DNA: TGTGCCAGCAGCCCCCAACAGGGGCTAGAAAAACTGTTTTTT. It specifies CASSPQQGLEKLFF.

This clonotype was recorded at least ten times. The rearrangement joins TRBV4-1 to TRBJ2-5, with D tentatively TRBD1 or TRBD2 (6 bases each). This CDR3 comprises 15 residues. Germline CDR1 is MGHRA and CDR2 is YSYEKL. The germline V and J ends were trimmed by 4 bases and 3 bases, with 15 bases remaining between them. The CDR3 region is CASSLQGTYKETQYF. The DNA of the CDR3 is TGCGCCAGCAGCCTCCAGGGGACTTACAAAGAGACCCAGTACTTC.

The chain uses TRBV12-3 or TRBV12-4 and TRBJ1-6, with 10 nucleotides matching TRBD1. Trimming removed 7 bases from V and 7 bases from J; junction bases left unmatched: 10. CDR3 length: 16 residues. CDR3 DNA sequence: TGTGCCAGCAAGTACTCAGGGACAGGGGACAATTCACCCCTCCACTTT. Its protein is CASKYSGTGDNSPLHF.

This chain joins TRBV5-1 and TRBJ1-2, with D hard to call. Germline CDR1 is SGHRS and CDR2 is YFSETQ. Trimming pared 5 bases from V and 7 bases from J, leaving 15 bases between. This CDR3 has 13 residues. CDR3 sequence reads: CASSPEPSGGYTF. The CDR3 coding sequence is TGCGCCAGCAGTCCCGAACCCTCCGGTGGCTACACCTTC.

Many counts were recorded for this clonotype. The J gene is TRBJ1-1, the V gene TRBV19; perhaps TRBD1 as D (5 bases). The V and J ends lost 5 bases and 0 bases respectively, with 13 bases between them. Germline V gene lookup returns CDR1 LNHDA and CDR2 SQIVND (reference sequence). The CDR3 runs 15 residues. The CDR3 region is CASSSQGGLNTEAFF. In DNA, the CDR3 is TGTGCCAGTAGTTCTCAGGGAGGCCTGAACACTGAAGCTTTCTTT.

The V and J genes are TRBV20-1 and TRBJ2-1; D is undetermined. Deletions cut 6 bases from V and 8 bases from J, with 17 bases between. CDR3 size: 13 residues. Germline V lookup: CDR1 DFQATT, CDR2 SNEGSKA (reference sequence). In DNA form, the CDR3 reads TGCAGTGCCGACTTCTCAGAACACGATGAGCAGTTCTTC. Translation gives CSADFSEHDEQFF.

The DNA of the CDR3 is TGTGCCAGCAGCTTAGTGACGGGAACTGAAGCTTTCTTT. Residues: CASSLVTGTEAFF. The chain carries TRBV7-9 and TRBJ1-1; D is ambiguous. Trimming cost V 1 base and J 5 bases, with 8 bases left between them. From germline, CDR1 is SEHNR and CDR2 FQNEAQ (reference sequence). The CDR3 consists of 13 residues.

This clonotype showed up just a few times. CDR3 residues: CASRSPGQYYEQYF. DNA for the CDR3: TGTGCCAGCAGATCTCCGGGACAGTACTACGAGCAGTACTTC. V usage is TRBV6-5 and J usage is TRBJ2-7; 7 nucleotides agree with TRBD1. V shed 6 bases, J shed 3 bases, and the junction held 8 bases outside the gene matches. The germline V gene encodes CDR1 MNHEY and CDR2 SVGAGI. This CDR3 is built from 14 residues.

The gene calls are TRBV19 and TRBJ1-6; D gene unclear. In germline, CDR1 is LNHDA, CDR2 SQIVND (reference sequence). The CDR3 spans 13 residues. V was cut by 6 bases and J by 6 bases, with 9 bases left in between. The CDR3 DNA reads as TGTGCCAGTAGGGGTCAACTTAATTCACCCCTCCACTTT. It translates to CASRGQLNSPLHF.

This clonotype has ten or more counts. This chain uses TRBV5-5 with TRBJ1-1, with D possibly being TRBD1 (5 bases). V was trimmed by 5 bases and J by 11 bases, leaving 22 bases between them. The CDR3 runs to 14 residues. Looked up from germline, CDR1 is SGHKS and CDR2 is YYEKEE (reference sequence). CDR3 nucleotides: TGTGCCAGCAGGTCGATTAGGGGAGGAGTACGCGCTTTCTTT. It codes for CASRSIRGGVRAFF.

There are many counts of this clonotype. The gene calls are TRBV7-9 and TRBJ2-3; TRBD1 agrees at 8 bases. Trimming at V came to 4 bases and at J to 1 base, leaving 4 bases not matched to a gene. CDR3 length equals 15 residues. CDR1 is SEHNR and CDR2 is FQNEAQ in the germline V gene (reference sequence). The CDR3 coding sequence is TGTGCCAGCAGCTCCGGACAGGGAGGCACAGATACGCAGTATTTT. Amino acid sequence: CASSSGQGGTDTQYF.

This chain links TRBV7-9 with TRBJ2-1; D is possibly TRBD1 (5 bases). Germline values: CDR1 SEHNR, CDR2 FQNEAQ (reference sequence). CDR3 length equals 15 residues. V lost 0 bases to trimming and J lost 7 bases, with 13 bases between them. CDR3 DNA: TGTGCCAGCAGCTTAGCTAGGCAGGGAAAGAATGAGCAGTTCTTC. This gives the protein CASSLARQGKNEQFF.

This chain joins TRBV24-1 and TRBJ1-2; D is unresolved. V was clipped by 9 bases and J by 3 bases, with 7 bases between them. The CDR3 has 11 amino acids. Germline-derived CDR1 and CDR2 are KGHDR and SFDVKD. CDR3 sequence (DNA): TGTGCCACCGGGTCTGACTATGGCTACACCTTC. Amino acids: CATGSDYGYTF.

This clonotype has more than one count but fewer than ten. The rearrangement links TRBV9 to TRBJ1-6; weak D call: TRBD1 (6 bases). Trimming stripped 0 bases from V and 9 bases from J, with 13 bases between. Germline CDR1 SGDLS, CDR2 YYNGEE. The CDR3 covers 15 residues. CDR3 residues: CASSVGQAWASPLHF. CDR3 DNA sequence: TGTGCCAGCAGCGTAGGACAGGCCTGGGCTTCACCCCTCCACTTT.

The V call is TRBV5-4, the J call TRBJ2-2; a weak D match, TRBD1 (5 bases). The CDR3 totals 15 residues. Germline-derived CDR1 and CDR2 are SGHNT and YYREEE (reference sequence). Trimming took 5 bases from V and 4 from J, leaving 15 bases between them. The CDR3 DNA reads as TGTGCCAGCAGTTCAGGACAACTTGGCACCGGGGAGCTGTTTTTT. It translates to CASSSGQLGTGELFF.

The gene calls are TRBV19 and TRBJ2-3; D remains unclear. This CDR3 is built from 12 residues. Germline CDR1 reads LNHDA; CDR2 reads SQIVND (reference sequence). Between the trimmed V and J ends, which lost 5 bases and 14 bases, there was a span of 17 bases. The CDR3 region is CASSSNSFRLYF. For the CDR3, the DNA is TGTGCCAGTAGTTCCAACTCCTTTCGGCTGTATTTT.

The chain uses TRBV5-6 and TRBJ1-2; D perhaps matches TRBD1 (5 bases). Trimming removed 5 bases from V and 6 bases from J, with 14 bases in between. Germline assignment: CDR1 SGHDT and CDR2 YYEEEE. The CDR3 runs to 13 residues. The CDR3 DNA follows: TGTGCCAGCAGTCGCCGAGGGGTAAATGGCTACACCTTC. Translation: CASSRRGVNGYTF. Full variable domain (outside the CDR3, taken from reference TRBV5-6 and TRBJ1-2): DAGVTQSPTHLIKTRGQQVTLRCSPKSGHDTVSWYQQALGQGPQFIFQYYEEEERQRGNFPDRFSGHQFPNYSSELNVNALLLGDSALYLCASSRRGVNGYTFGSGTRLTVV.

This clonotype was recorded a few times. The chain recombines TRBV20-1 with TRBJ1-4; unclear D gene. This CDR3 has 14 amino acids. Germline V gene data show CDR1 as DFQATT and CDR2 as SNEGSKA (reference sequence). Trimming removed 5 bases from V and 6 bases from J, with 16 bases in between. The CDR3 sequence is CSAAMPGLDEKLFF. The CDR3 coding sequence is TGCAGTGCTGCTATGCCAGGATTAGATGAAAAACTGTTTTTT.

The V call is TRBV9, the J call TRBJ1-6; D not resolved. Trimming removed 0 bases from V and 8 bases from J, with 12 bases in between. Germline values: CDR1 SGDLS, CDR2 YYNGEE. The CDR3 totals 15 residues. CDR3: CASSVEGYGDSPLHF. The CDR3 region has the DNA TGTGCCAGCAGCGTAGAAGGGTATGGAGATTCACCCCTCCACTTT.

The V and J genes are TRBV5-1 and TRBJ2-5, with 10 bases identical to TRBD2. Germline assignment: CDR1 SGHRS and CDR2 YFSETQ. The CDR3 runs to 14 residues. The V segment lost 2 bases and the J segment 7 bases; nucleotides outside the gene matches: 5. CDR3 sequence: CASSFGTSARTQYF. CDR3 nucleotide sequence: TGCGCCAGCAGCTTTGGGACTAGCGCCCGGACCCAGTACTTC.

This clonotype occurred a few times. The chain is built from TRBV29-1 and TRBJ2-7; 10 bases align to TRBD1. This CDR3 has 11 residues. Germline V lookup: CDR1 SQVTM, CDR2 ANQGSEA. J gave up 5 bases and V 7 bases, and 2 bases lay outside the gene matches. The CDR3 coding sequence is TGCAGCGCCGGACAGGGGGACGAGCAGTACTTC. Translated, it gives CSAGQGDEQYF.

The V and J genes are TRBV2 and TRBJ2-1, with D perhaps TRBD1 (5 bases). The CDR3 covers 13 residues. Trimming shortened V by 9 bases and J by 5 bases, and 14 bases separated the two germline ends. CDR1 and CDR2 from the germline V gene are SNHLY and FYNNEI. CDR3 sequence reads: CASNQGFNNEQFF. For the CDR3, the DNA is TGTGCCAGTAACCAGGGATTTAACAATGAGCAGTTCTTC.

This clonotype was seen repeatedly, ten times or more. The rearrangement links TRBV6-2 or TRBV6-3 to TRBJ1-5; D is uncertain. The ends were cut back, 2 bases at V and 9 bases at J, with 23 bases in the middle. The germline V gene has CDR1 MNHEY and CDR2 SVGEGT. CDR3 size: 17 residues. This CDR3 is CASSYPSWEGQIPPQHF. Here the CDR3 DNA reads TGTGCCAGCAGTTACCCTTCATGGGAGGGTCAGATTCCGCCCCAGCATTTT.

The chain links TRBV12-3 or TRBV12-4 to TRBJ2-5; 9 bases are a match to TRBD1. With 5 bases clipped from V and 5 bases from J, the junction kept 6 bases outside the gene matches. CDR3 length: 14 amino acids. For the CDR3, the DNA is TGTGCCAGCAGTACCCGGGACAGGGCTGAGACCCAGTACTTC. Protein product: CASSTRDRAETQYF.

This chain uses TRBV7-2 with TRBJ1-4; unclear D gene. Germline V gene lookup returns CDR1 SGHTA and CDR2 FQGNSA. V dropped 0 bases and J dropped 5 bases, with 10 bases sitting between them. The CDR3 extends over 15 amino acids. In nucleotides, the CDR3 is TGTGCCAGCAGCTTAGCGGCAGGCCTAAATGAAAAACTGTTTTTT. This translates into CASSLAAGLNEKLFF.